One and the same sample provided the 20 T cell receptor beta chains below, sequenced in a study of blood T cell repertoires in COVID-19 (TCRdb year 2020). The library was obtained by the immunoSEQ multiplex PCR assay. The table comes from immuneACCESS by way of TCRdb, which keeps in-frame sequences with V and J called. Part of the clones is missing from these tables; in studies checked, under half for an unresolved V gene and the rest for unknown reasons. The sample table contains some 490,000 clones; only one count was recorded for roughly 88% of them. Jointly, the top ten make up 3% to 3.5% of the sample. Sequencing used peripheral blood. The receptors come from a human donor in a cohort sampled during active COVID-19.

The chain couples TRBV6-1 to TRBJ1-5; 9 positions match TRBD1. Germline lookup yields CDR1 MNHNS and CDR2 SASEGT. There are 15 residues in the CDR3. V lost 6 bases to trimming and J lost 3 bases; unmatched junction nucleotides: 6. CDR3 in DNA: TGTGCCAGCAGGATGGACAGGGGAAACAATCAGCCCCAGCATTTT. Its protein product is CASRMDRGNNQPQHF.

The rearrangement uses TRBV19 and TRBJ2-1; D might be TRBD1 (6 bases). The germline V gene has CDR1 LNHDA and CDR2 SQIVND (reference sequence). This CDR3 has 14 residues. The germline V and J ends were trimmed by 3 bases and 7 bases, with 13 bases remaining between them. The CDR3, as DNA: TGTGCCAGTAGTATGCGGACAGTAGGTAATGAGCAGTTCTTC. It encodes CASSMRTVGNEQFF.

The chain employs TRBV12-5 and TRBJ1-2; possibly TRBD1 for D (5 bases). From germline, CDR1 is LGHNT and CDR2 FRNRAP. There are 13 residues in the CDR3. V lost 6 bases and J lost 8, with 16 bases in between. CDR3 nucleotides: TGTGCTAGTGGAAGGGGCCTCCTTGAGGGCTACACCTTC. This gives the protein CASGRGLLEGYTF.

CDR3 sequence (DNA): TGTGCCAGTATTCCCGGACAGGGGGCGCGGGGTTTCCGCAATCAGCCCCAGCATTTT. Protein: CASIPGQGARGFRNQPQHF. This chain joins TRBV19 and TRBJ1-5; 11 bases line up with TRBD1. Germline V CDR1 and CDR2: LNHDA, SQIVND (reference sequence). The junction had 16 bases not matched to a gene; V was cut back by 7 bases and J by 2 bases. The CDR3 is 19 residues long.

This chain joins TRBV9 and TRBJ2-1; 7 bases map to TRBD2. V dropped 0 bases and J dropped 1; count of bases not matched to a gene: 4. The CDR3 extends over 16 amino acids. Germline CDR1 and CDR2: SGDLS and YYNGEE. CDR3 DNA: TGTGCCAGCAGCGTAGCGACTAGCCGGTCCTACAATGAGCAGTTCTTC. It yields the protein CASSVATSRSYNEQFF. The entire variable domain, with the rest obtained from reference TRBV9 and TRBJ2-1, is as follows: DSGVTQTPKHLITATGQRVTLRCSPRSGDLSVYWYQQSLDQGLQFLIQYYNGEERAKGNILERFSAQQFPDLHSELNLSSLELGDSALYFCASSVATSRSYNEQFFGPGTRLTVL.

This clone was picked up one time. This chain links TRBV19 with TRBJ2-2, with 10 bases identical to TRBD1. The germline gives CDR1 LNHDA, CDR2 SQIVND (reference sequence). V gave up 8 bases and J gave up 6 bases; unmatched junction bases: 9. This CDR3 region has 15 residues. The CDR3 sequence: CASEDGTGAPGELFF. The DNA of the CDR3 is TGTGCCAGTGAAGACGGGACAGGGGCGCCCGGGGAGCTGTTTTTT.

As to this clone: The junction does not match germline at one end; this may be a read error. The chain has TRBV7-7 and TRBJ2-2; 10 bases line up with TRBD2. Germline assignment: CDR1 SSHAT and CDR2 FNYEAQ (reference sequence). This CDR3 is 15 amino acids long. The CDR3 reads CASSLAGGNTGELFF. In nucleotides, the CDR3 is TGTGCTAGCAGCTTAGCGGGAGGGAACACCGGGGAGCTGTTTTTT.

The genes are TRBV7-2 and TRBJ1-6, with a tentative D call TRBD1 (5 bases). Germline V CDR1 and CDR2: SGHTA, FQGNSA. V shed 5 bases and J shed 4 bases, with 9 bases lying between them. The CDR3 has 14 amino acids. The CDR3 DNA sequence: TGTGCCAGCAGCCCAGGGTTTTATAATTCACCCCTCCACTTT. Translated: CASSPGFYNSPLHF.

A few counts support this clone. V usage is TRBV6-2 or TRBV6-3 and J usage is TRBJ2-7; 7 bases map to TRBD2. Germline V gene sequence: CDR1 MNHEY, CDR2 SVGEGT. J lost 0 bases, V lost 6 bases, and 8 bases had no gene match. The CDR3 loop spans 15 amino acids. CDR3 nucleotide sequence: TGTGCCAGCAGCCCCGGGAGGTTAGGCTCCTACGAGCAGTACTTC. Translation gives CASSPGRLGSYEQYF.

J is TRBJ1-5 and V is TRBV12-5; no clear D. This CDR3 is built from 13 residues. Germline assignment: CDR1 LGHNT and CDR2 FRNRAP. V was cut by 3 bases and J by 8 bases, with 11 bases left in between. As DNA, the CDR3 is TGTGCTAGTGGTTTAGCGGTCAAGGAGCCCCAGCATTTT. This sequence encodes CASGLAVKEPQHF.

This chain links TRBV7-3 with TRBJ2-3; 10 nucleotides align to TRBD2. The CDR3 contains 15 residues. Germline V gives CDR1 SGHTA, CDR2 FQGTGA. J was trimmed by 6 bases and V by 4 bases; bases with no gene match: 7. The CDR3 DNA is TGTGCCAGCAGCTCTAAGAGCGGGGGGGCCGATACGCAGTATTTT. Translation: CASSSKSGGADTQYF.

Notes on this clone: Within the sample, other DNA sequences also encode this same CDR3. The V and J genes are TRBV18 and TRBJ2-7, with D tentatively TRBD2 (6 bases). Between the trimmed V and J ends, which lost 3 bases and 2 bases, there was a span of 8 bases. The CDR3 has 13 amino acids. CDR1 KGHSH and CDR2 LQKENI come from the germline V gene. The CDR3 DNA is TGTGCCAGCTCACCGGGACTGACCTACGAGCAGTACTTC. As protein: CASSPGLTYEQYF.

The CDR3, as DNA: TGTGCCACCAGGGCGCCTAGCGGGAACAATGAGCAGTTCTTC. As protein: CATRAPSGNNEQFF. The chain joins TRBV15 to TRBJ2-1, with 9 positions matching TRBD2. Looked up from germline, CDR1 is LNHNV and CDR2 is YYDKDF (reference sequence). The CDR3 has 14 amino acids. J lost 5 bases, V lost 6 bases, and 5 bases had no gene match.

The rearrangement uses TRBV5-5 and TRBJ2-7, with 11 nucleotides matching TRBD1. V lost 3 bases to trimming and J lost 4 bases; unmatched junction nucleotides: 3. The CDR3 contains 14 residues. Germline CDR1 SGHKS, CDR2 YYEKEE (reference sequence). This chain's CDR3 is CASSWGDRGYEQYF. The CDR3 DNA is TGTGCCAGCAGCTGGGGGGACAGGGGGTACGAGCAGTACTTC.

The chain joins TRBV30 to TRBJ2-2, with 10 bases identical to TRBD2. The CDR3 has 18 residues. Germline CDR1 reads GTSNPN; CDR2 reads SVGIG (reference sequence). J gave up 7 bases and V 4 bases, and 18 bases lay outside the gene matches. The DNA for the CDR3 is TGTGCCTGGACCCCTACGGTAGCGGGAGGAAAACGGGGCGGGGAGCTGTTTTTT. Its protein is CAWTPTVAGGKRGGELFF. Full variable domain (outside the CDR3, taken from reference TRBV30 and TRBJ2-2): SQTIHQWPATLVQPVGSPLSLECTVEGTSNPNLYWYRQAAGRGLQLLFYSVGIGQISSEVPQNLSASRPQDRQFILSSKKLLLSDSGFYLCAWTPTVAGGKRGGELFFGEGSRLTVL.

The genes are TRBV5-1 and TRBJ2-6; TRBD1 aligns across 8 bases. CDR1 is SGHRS and CDR2 is YFSETQ in the germline V gene. There are 14 residues in the CDR3. V trimming: 6 bases; J trimming: 4 bases; junction bases outside the gene matches: 3. The CDR3 protein is CASTRTGGANVLTF. The DNA for the CDR3 is TGCGCCAGCACCAGGACAGGGGGGGCCAACGTCCTGACTTTC.

The chain has TRBV19 and TRBJ1-3; unclear D gene. The CDR3 contains 14 residues. Trimming pared 4 bases from V and 4 bases from J, leaving 11 bases between. Per germline, CDR1 LNHDA and CDR2 SQIVND (reference sequence). CDR3 region: CASSNLAGGNTIYF. CDR3 nucleotide sequence: TGTGCCAGTAGTAACCTCGCGGGCGGAAACACCATATATTTT. Together with reference TRBV19 and TRBJ1-3, the CDR3 gives the full variable domain: DGGITQSPKYLFRKEGQNVTLSCEQNLNHDAMYWYRQDPGQGLRLIYYSQIVNDFQKGDIAEGYSVSREKKESFPLTVTSAQKNPTAFYLCASSNLAGGNTIYFGEGSWLTVV.

The genes are TRBV28 and TRBJ2-4; 9 nucleotides line up with TRBD1. The CDR3 runs to 14 residues. V dropped 4 bases and J dropped 7; count of bases not matched to a gene: 5. CDR1 is MDHEN, CDR2 SYDVKM, per germline. CDR3 bases: TGTGCCAGCAGTTCGACCGGGACAGGGAACATTCAGTACTTC. Its protein is CASSSTGTGNIQYF.

The chain has TRBV27 and TRBJ2-7; a weak D match, TRBD1 (5 bases). The CDR3 has 17 residues. Germline V gene sequence: CDR1 MNHEY, CDR2 SMNVEV (reference sequence). V dropped 4 bases and J dropped 1 base, with 20 bases sitting between them. In nucleotides, the CDR3 is TGTGCCAGCAGTTCCCCAGGGCAGGGCCCGAGATCCTACGAGCAGTACTTC. It specifies CASSSPGQGPRSYEQYF.

The chain combines TRBV10-3 with TRBJ2-7, with 8 nucleotides matching TRBD2. Germline trimming cut 2 bases from V and 4 bases from J; bases unmatched to any gene: 10. The CDR3 has 16 residues. Germline V lookup: CDR1 ENHRY, CDR2 SYGVKD. This CDR3 reads CAISEGPREESYEQYF. The DNA for the CDR3 is TGTGCCATCAGTGAGGGTCCGCGGGAGGAATCATACGAGCAGTACTTC.